These T cell receptor beta chains were read from a single sample in a study of cytomegalovirus exposure and HLA in healthy donors. The table came from immunoSEQ multiplex PCR; TCRdb's copy has only in-frame clones and leaves some out. The table has 100,000 to 150,000 clones, around 96% seen once. The sample taken for sequencing was PBMCs. These receptors all stem from a man younger than 30 in good health and CMV-seronegative. CDR3s leave out the opening cysteine and the closing phenylalanine or tryptophan.

V	length	CDR3
TRBV5-6	13	ASSFYGSDNQPQH
TRBV11-3	11	ASSYGPGNTIY
TRBV6-5	13	ASSSDRGSNQPQH
TRBV27	13	ASSPQTSGSYEQY
TRBV9	15	ASTPGGFSGNTGELF
TRBV15	13	ATSRDSGGSETQY
TRBV7-6	19	ASSRRGGLGHPDRNTGELF
TRBV7-9	13	ASRPGTADRGELF
TRBV11-3	15	ASSLEVTGVSGETQY
TRBV14	12	ASSQDRRGNTIY
TRBV28	14	ASLSWGQGMNTEAF